One and the same sample provided the 13 T cell receptor beta chains below, sequenced in a study of blood T cell repertoires in COVID-19. The repertoire was sequenced with immunoSEQ multiplex PCR; TCRdb's copy has only in-frame clones and lacks some. The profile covers over 150,000 clones, with around 81% appearing a single time and approximately 11% taken by the ten largest. The sequencing input was peripheral blood. The receptors here all came from a man aged 70 or older with active or convalescent COVID-19.

The chain employs TRBV5-1 and TRBJ2-1, with D perhaps matching TRBD2 (5 bases). Germline values: CDR1 SGHRS, CDR2 YFSETQ. The CDR3 is 14 amino acids. Trimming left V 0 bases short and J 2 bases short, with 6 bases between. Written as DNA, the CDR3 is TGCGCCAGCAGCTTGGCCGGGACCTACAATGAGCAGTTCTTC. Encoded protein: CASSLAGTYNEQFF.

The genes are TRBV14 and TRBJ1-3; D is unresolved. Per the germline V gene, CDR1 is SGHDN and CDR2 is FVKESK. Trimming stripped 4 bases from V and 2 bases from J, with 9 bases between. The length of the CDR3 is 14 residues. DNA for the CDR3: TGTGCCAGCAGCCCTGGCGGAACTGGAAACACCATATATTTT. Protein product: CASSPGGTGNTIYF.

This rearrangement joins TRBV12-5 to TRBJ2-5, with 10 nucleotides matching TRBD1. Trimming at V came to 0 bases and at J to 3 bases, leaving 7 bases not matched to a gene. Germline CDR1 reads LGHNT; CDR2 reads FRNRAP. This CDR3 comprises 17 residues. Here the CDR3 DNA reads TGTGCTAGTGGTTTGGTACTTTCGGACAGGGGGAAAGAGACCCAGTACTTC. Protein: CASGLVLSDRGKETQYF.

The J gene is TRBJ1-5, the V gene TRBV24-1; D is possibly TRBD1 (6 bases). Germline CDR1 is KGHDR and CDR2 is SFDVKD. The CDR3 runs to 17 residues. The germline V and J ends were trimmed by 4 bases and 3 bases, with 18 bases remaining between them. This chain's CDR3 is CATSDSSVGGPNQPQHF. In DNA, the CDR3 is TGTGCCACCAGTGACTCCTCCGTGGGGGGGCCCAATCAGCCCCAGCATTTT.

V gene TRBV3-1 (or the pseudogene TRBV3-2) combines with J gene TRBJ1-1; 8 bases are shared with TRBD1. The germline gives CDR1 LGHDT, CDR2 YNNKEL (reference sequence). This CDR3 has 12 residues. Unmatched junction bases numbered 0, after V lost 3 bases and J lost 6 bases. CDR3 in amino acids: CASSQDRAEAFF. Here the CDR3 DNA reads TGTGCCAGCAGCCAGGACAGGGCTGAAGCTTTCTTT.

This chain joins TRBV3-1 (or the pseudogene TRBV3-2) and TRBJ1-1; maybe TRBD1 (6 bases). Trimming shortened V by 4 bases and J by 0 bases, and 12 bases separated the two germline ends. Per the germline V gene, CDR1 is LGHDT and CDR2 is YNNKEL (reference sequence). CDR3 size: 15 residues. CDR3 in amino acids: CASSRYRALNTEAFF. In nucleotides, the CDR3 is TGTGCCAGCAGCCGCTACAGGGCCCTGAACACTGAAGCTTTCTTT.

The CDR3 DNA reads TGTGCCAGCAGCCCCACCCGGGTCGGGATTACGGAAGCTTTCTTT. Amino acids: CASSPTRVGITEAFF. This chain connects TRBV3-1 (or the pseudogene TRBV3-2) to TRBJ1-1; D unclear. V was trimmed by 4 bases and J by 8 bases, leaving 20 bases between them. Germline CDR1 reads LGHDT; CDR2 reads YNNKEL (reference sequence). This CDR3 comprises 15 residues.

V and J are TRBV4-3 and TRBJ1-2; a weak D match, TRBD1 (5 bases). The CDR3 extends over 17 amino acids. Germline V CDR1 and CDR2: LGHNA, YSLEER. V lost 0 bases and J 0 bases, leaving 14 bases between the germline ends. The CDR3, as DNA: TGCGCCAGCAGCCAAGAACCGTACAGGCAAGCTAACTATGGCTACACCTTC. Amino acid sequence: CASSQEPYRQANYGYTF.

The chain is built from TRBV4-3 and TRBJ1-1, with TRBD1 matching over 8 bases. The V and J ends lost 5 bases and 1 base, in that order; junction bases with no gene match: 6. The CDR3 extends over 15 amino acids. The germline V gene encodes CDR1 LGHNA and CDR2 YSLEER. This CDR3 reads CASSTRGRGNTEAFF. CDR3 nucleotide sequence: TGCGCCAGCAGCACCAGGGGGCGAGGGAACACTGAAGCTTTCTTT.

The rearrangement joins TRBV5-1 to TRBJ2-1, with 13 nucleotides matching TRBD2. This CDR3 has 16 amino acids. Germline lookup yields CDR1 SGHRS and CDR2 YFSETQ. Trimming cost V 1 base and J 2 bases; bases outside gene matches: 0. CDR3 protein: CASSLTSGRAYNEQFF. The CDR3 DNA reads as TGCGCCAGCAGCTTGACTAGCGGGAGGGCCTACAATGAGCAGTTCTTC.

The genes are TRBV19 and TRBJ1-1, with 8 bases lining up with TRBD1. Per the germline V gene, CDR1 is LNHDA and CDR2 is SQIVND (reference sequence). V was clipped by 0 bases and J by 5 bases; unmatched bases: 8. The CDR3 sequence is 16 residues long. The CDR3 sequence: CASSIEGLGQDTEAFF. The CDR3 coding sequence is TGTGCCAGTAGTATAGAAGGCCTGGGACAGGATACTGAAGCTTTCTTT.

The rearrangement joins TRBV18 to TRBJ1-1; D is unresolved. The CDR3 has 14 residues. The germline CDR1 and CDR2 sequences are KGHSH and LQKENI. V gave up 6 bases and J gave up 0 bases, with 11 bases separating them. The CDR3 DNA sequence: TGTGCCAGCTCCCCCGAGCTCATGAACACTGAAGCTTTCTTT. Its protein is CASSPELMNTEAFF.

The gene calls are TRBV5-5 and TRBJ2-2; D perhaps matches TRBD2 (5 bases). The CDR3 is 15 amino acids. V lost 6 bases and J lost 7, with 19 bases in between. Germline V gene lookup returns CDR1 SGHKS and CDR2 YYEKEE (reference sequence). The CDR3 is CASNRQGRAGGELFF. The CDR3, as DNA: TGTGCCAGCAACCGCCAAGGGCGCGCGGGCGGGGAGCTGTTTTTT. Combining the CDR3 with reference TRBV5-5 and TRBJ2-2 gives the whole variable domain DAGVTQSPTHLIKTRGQQVTLRCSPISGHKSVSWYQQVLGQGPQFIFQYYEKEERGRGNFPDRFSARQFPNYSSELNVNALLLGDSALYLCASNRQGRAGGELFFGEGSRLTVL.